This T cell receptor (beta chain) was sequenced in a study of CD8 T cells in ankylosing spondylitis. Quantitative 5'-RACE with molecular barcodes was used to make the TCR beta libraries. TCRdb processed the 5' RACE reads anew with MiXCR; each CDR3 protein has one entry. The data hold about 210,000 distinct CDR3 sequences, with approximately 7.6% observed a single time. Study outcomes and limitations: Disease-associated clonotypes exhibited CD8+ identity and were relatively infrequent in peripheral blood. Enrichment of disease-linked clones was reportedly significant in matched ankylosing spondylitis synovial fluid.

Germline loops: CDR1 SEHNR, CDR2 FQNEAQ (reference sequence). V dropped 2 bases and J dropped 7 bases, with 17 bases sitting between them. The CDR3 is 15 residues long. Notes on this clonotype: Its target is unknown.

This chain uses TRBV7-9 with TRBJ1-2; a weak D match, TRBD1 (5 bases). Input material: blood, either unsorted or a sorted T cell fraction (not recorded which). The receptor's source is a female donor with ankylosing spondylitis or in good health (not recorded which). CDR3 in DNA: TGTGCCAGCAGCTTAAGGCGGGACGGGAAGGGTGGCTACACCTTC. Protein product: CASSLRRDGKGGYTF. The variable domain in full, with the rest retrieved from reference TRBV7-9 and TRBJ1-2, is DTGVSQNPRHKITKRGQNVTFRCDPISEHNRLYWYRQTLGQGPEFLTYFQNEAQLEKSRLLSDRFSAERPKGSFSTLEIQRTEQGDSAMYLCASSLRRDGKGGYTFGSGTRLTVV.